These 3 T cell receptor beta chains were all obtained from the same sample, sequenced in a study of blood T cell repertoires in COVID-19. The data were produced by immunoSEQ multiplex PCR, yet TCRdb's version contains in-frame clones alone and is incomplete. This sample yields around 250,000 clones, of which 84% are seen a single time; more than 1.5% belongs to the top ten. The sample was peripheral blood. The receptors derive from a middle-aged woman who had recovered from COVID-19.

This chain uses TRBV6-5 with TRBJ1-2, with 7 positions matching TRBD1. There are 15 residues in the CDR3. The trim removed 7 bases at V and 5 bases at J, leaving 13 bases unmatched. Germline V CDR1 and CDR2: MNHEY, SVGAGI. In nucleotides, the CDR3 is TGTGCCAGCACAGGGCAACCGGGACAGCCGTATGGCTACACCTTC. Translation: CASTGQPGQPYGYTF.

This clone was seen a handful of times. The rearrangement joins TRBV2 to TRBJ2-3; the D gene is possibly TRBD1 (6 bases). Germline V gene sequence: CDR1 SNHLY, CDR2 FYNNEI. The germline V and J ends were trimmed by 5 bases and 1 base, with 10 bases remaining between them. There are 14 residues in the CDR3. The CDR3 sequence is CASSTGTGTDTQYF. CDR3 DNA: TGTGCCAGCAGTACAGGGACCGGCACAGATACGCAGTATTTT.

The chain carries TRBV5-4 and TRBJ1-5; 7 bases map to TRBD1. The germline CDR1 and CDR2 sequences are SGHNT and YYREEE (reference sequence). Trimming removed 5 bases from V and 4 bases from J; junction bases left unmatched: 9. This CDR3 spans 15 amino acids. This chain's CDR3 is CASSPGRGRNQPQHF. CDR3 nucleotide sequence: TGTGCCAGCAGTCCCGGGAGGGGGCGGAATCAGCCCCAGCATTTT.